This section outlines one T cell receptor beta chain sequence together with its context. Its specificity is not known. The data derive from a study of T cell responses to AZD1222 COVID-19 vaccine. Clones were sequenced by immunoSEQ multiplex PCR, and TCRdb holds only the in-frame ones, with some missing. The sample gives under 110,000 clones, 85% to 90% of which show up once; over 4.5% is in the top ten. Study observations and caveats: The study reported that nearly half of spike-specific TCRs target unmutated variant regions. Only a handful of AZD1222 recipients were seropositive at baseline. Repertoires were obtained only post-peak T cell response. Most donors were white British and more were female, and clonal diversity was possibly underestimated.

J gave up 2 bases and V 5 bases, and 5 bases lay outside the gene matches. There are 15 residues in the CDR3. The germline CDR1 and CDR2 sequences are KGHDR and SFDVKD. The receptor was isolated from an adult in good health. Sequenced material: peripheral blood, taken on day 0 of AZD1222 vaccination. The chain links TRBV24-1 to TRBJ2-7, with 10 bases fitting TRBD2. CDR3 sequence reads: CATSGGTSVPYEQYF. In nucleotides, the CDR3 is TGTGCCACCAGTGGTGGGACTAGCGTACCCTACGAGCAGTACTTC.